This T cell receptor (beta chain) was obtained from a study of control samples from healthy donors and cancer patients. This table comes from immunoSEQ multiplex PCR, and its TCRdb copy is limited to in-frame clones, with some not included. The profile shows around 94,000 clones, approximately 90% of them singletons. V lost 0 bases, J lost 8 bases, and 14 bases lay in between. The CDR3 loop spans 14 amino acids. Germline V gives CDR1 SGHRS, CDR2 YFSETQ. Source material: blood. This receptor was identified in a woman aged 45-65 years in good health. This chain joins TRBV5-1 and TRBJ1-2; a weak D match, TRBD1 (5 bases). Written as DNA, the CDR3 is TGCGCCAGCAGCTTGGATGGCAGGGAGCGAGGCTACACCTTC. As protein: CASSLDGRERGYTF.